Reported below is one T cell receptor beta chain. Its antigen is not yet known. The sample holds no much larger clone one base away, and base qualities are not on file. The cohort was made up of 650 to 700 healthy bone marrow donors. At the time of sampling, every cohort member was nominally healthy, though immune exposures that went unrecorded were likely present. The donor tested CMV seropositive, placing the donor among the 289 seropositive members of the cohort. Every donor gave a peripheral blood sample, and the peripheral blood mononuclear cells from that sample were used for TCR beta sequencing. Genomic DNA was extracted from the blood cell samples with the Qiagen DNeasy Blood Extraction Kit. Receptor amplification or capture employed the immunoSEQ multiplex PCR assay. For the multiplex PCR, a mixture combining 60 forward primers for TCR Vbeta segments and 13 reverse primers for TCR Jbeta segments was used. Amplification of the CDR3 region of rearranged TCR beta genes was performed with a multiplex PCR assay on genomic DNA. Amplified TCR beta libraries were sequenced as 87-base-pair reads on the Illumina HiSeq System. In the original analysis: Across the 500 to 700 repertoires, a later analysis counted tens of millions of unique TCR beta chains, roughly 11 million of which were shared by at least two donors. To remove PCR and sequencing errors, raw reads were error-corrected and collapsed into unique sequences using a nearest-neighbor algorithm that merged closely related sequences. To assign V, D and J gene segments, CDR3 sequences were aligned to IMGT reference sequences. For a sequence to be retained, at least a six-nucleotide match to both a V gene segment and a J gene segment was required. A rearrangement was called productive if the CDR3 had no stop codons and remained in frame with V and J, and every other rearrangement was called non-productive. Following IMGT convention, CDR3 was defined as the stretch from the second conserved V-encoded cysteine up to the conserved J-encoded phenylalanine. The earlier analysis of some 540 of the donors excluded any sequence lacking an unambiguous match to a single V gene segment. An earlier analysis of some 500 of the donors classified V segments as functional when productive rearrangements were above 56.7% and as segregating when the standard deviation between donors was above 5%. A statistical classification framework was developed to diagnose cytomegalovirus status using the catalog of TCR beta chain sequences. In a later analysis, TCR nucleotide sequences were compared against IMGT/GENE-DB human TR gene sequences so that V and J genes could be assigned. In a later analysis, CDR3 sequences and most-parsimonious VDJ recombination scenarios were assigned using the TCRdist pipeline. A later analysis defined each TCR beta chain by its CDR3 amino acid sequence plus V-gene family, and excluded reads lacking a unique V-gene family. A later analysis removed several hundred highly shared, low-generation-probability nucleotide sequences to deal with suspected cross-contamination and a sequencing artifact. For each public chain, a later analysis derived a clonal expansion index from normalized ranks of inferred template counts within each repertoire. In a later analysis, generation probabilities were computed using a VDJ recombination model fitted to out-of-frame rearrangements, and the results were checked against IGoR. In a later analysis, TCR-TCR, TCR-HLA and TCR-CMV co-occurrence was scored with hypergeometric tests, and a repertoire-size bias correction was applied to TCR pairs. To estimate false discovery rates, a later analysis permuted the HLA or CMV assignments 20 times. In a later analysis, co-occurring TCRs were grouped using DBSCAN, and TCRdist sequence similarity was added for clustering within HLA-allele-positive subsets. Repertoires with fewer than 30,000 or more than 120,000 public chains, plus five repertoires with anomalous nucleotide sharing, were excluded from co-occurrence clustering. TCRdb holds this immuneACCESS table with in-frame rearrangements only. Some clones are missing; in checked studies, unresolved V genes explain under half, and the rest has no known cause. V, J and clone size are taken as reported in that table, and D and trimming were inferred from the DNA itself. The sample yields some 120,000 clones; 8% to 11% were counted once. Of the sample, roughly 4.6% falls within the top ten clones.

These data originate in a study of cytomegalovirus exposure and HLA in healthy donors (dated by TCRdb to 2017 to 2019). Broadly, across the study: An earlier analysis of 587 of the donors reported 276 Gb of sequence data and 95 million to 140 million unique TCR beta sequences obtained from about 179 million T cells. An early release covering 550 to 700 HLA-typed donors comprised about 320 gigabases of sequencing data and tens of millions of unique TCR sequences. Of the roughly 400 genotyped donors, 65% to 90% were placed in the genetic ancestry cluster associated with self-reported Caucasian donors. The aim of the study was to test whether cataloging public T cell receptors could identify signatures of past pathogen exposure. The study profiled the T cell repertoires of 500 to 800 subjects by immunosequencing and related them to cytomegalovirus serostatus. Along with the approximately 700-subject first cohort, a separate validation cohort of approximately 110 different subjects was used. To predict cytomegalovirus infection status, the study brought together high-throughput TCR immunosequencing, statistical association of individual TCRs with disease status, and machine learning. To study patterns of TCR occurrence, a later analysis re-analyzed previously published TCR beta repertoires from around 670 donors and added high-resolution HLA genotyping. Rather than drawing on any new phenotypic data, the later analysis identified candidate immune exposures from TCR beta sequences and the way those sequences occurred across donors. An earlier analysis of approximately 580 of the donors used high-throughput TCR beta sequencing to judge whether each TCR beta V gene segment behaved as functional or pseudogenic. Alongside the repertoire data, information on donor age, sex, ethnicity and CMV serostatus was compiled. A later genetic analysis took genome-wide SNP genotypes for about 55% of the 666 donors and used that subset as a discovery cohort. Every repertoire in the discovery cohort had been generated on one and the same sequencing platform. HLA typing included class I and class II loci at four-digit resolution. The number of donors typed differed by locus, with about 629-630 for A, B, C, DRB1 and DQB1, around 560 for DQA1, 606 for DPA1, and approximately 470 for DPB1. A few DR-DQ haplotypes were treated as single units for association and clustering because of strong linkage in the cohort. Among a few hundred genotyped donors of the cohort, an average of approximately 240,000 unique TCR beta nucleotide sequences were sequenced per donor, around a sixth of them non-productive.

The CDR3 sequence holds 14 residues, the cysteine and phenylalanine included. Just CDR3 DNA is preserved here, 42 bases in frame from base 1. CDR1 KGHSH and CDR2 LQKENI are derived from the germline V gene. A distance of 15 bases separates the germline ends of V and J, which lose 6 bases and 7 bases respectively. General study outcomes and caveats: A later analysis found that most CMV-associated TCR beta chains appeared HLA-restricted, with HLA associations seemingly driven largely by CMV exposure. The cohort was sequenced for TCR beta chains only, and without alpha or paired-chain data the features that could be detected were limited. A further reported finding was that TCR beta sequences accurately predicted the HLA-A and HLA-B alleles for most subjects in the first cohort. Cytomegalovirus status was reported to be diagnosed by the classifier with high specificity and sensitivity in both the original and validation cohorts. A cluster of highly shared sequence variants was judged likely to represent a technical artifact of the sequencing pipeline. The only immune exposure information available for the cohort was CMV serostatus. An earlier analysis of some 560 of the donors showed that most TCR beta V segments appeared in productive rearrangements either about 87% or about 30% of the time, which broadly matched IMGT annotations. Some IMGT-functional V segments, including TRBV6-2 and TRBV6-3, could not be told apart with the 87-base-pair reads, so those segments were excluded. A later analysis found that TCR association rates varied across HLA loci, with DRB1 alleles showing the most associated TCRs and HLA-C alleles the fewest. Because HLA typing was unavailable for some donors at each locus, only the typed subset was used in association tests. In a later genetic analysis, a missense DCLRE1C variant was associated with V-gene and J-gene trimming of TCR beta chains, and the association was replicated in an independent cohort. Linkage disequilibrium might explain the correlated functional status among segregating V segments, but an unknown experimental factor could not be ruled out. Several of the top co-occurrence clusters appeared to be linked to parvovirus B19, influenza, CMV and Epstein-Barr virus, according to a later analysis. According to a later genetic analysis, donors in an Asian-associated ancestry cluster had fewer N-insertions in productive TCRs than the approximately 710-donor mean. At a false discovery rate of 0.05, a later analysis linked around 17,000 TCR beta sequences to specific HLA alleles. The study gave a list of over 150 TCR beta chains associated with cytomegalovirus. In vitro tests confirmed that a few of the cytomegalovirus-associated TCR beta chains recognize cytomegalovirus antigens. Assigning TCR associations to individual alleles was difficult when HLA alleles, especially DR and DQ, strongly co-occurred. The authors suggested that the approach could potentially be generalized to other disease states and immunological phenotypes. Compared with equally common non-associated chains, HLA-associated TCR beta chains in a later analysis were more clonally expanded and had lower generation probabilities. Fewer than 20 rarely observed V segments, including chromosome 9 orphons, were excluded from the earlier analysis of just under 600 of the donors because counts were too low. Presence/absence analyses assumed roughly uniform sequencing depth across donors, an assumption that may not hold. Most TCR sequences were seen in very few donors, while some public TCRs were found in many individuals.

Source material: PBMCs. The chain couples TRBV18 to TRBJ1-4; the D gene is possibly TRBD1, with 6 bases matching. The sequence was collected from a woman between 18 and 29 years old in good health and CMV-seropositive. The DNA sequence is as follows: TGTGCCAGCTCGTCGGACAGTCTGAGTGAAAAACTGTTTTTT. It is translated as CASSSDSLSEKLFF.